This is a list of T cell receptor beta chains from one sample in a study of human T cells and chemical hapten exposure. MiXCR, run by TCRdb on the RACE reads, gives a single entry per CDR3 protein. The sample contains 85,000 to 130,000 distinct CDR3 sequences, less than 15% of which appear only once. The specimen was whole blood, collected in connection with sensitization to the hapten diphenylcyclopropenone (DPC). The receptors originated from a woman aged 45-60 years with alopecia areata. Some clones in this sample may be carry-over from other donors' samples. Each CDR3 is given with its conserved first and last residue. A D gene is named only where the DNA matches it firmly. Expanded clones get a size class; other rows say once, few or many, or leave the size out.

D	size	V	J	DNA	CDR3
TRBD1	NA	TRBV6-1	TRBJ2-7	TGTGCCAGCAGTGAAGCGCTTCGATGGGACAGTCAAGACGAGCAGTACTTC	CASSEALRWDSQDEQYF
TRBD1	few	TRBV18	TRBJ1-5	TGTGCCAGCTCACAAGGACAGGGGACCAATCAGCCCCAGCATTTT	CASSQGQGTNQPQHF
TRBD1	many	TRBV7-9	TRBJ2-7	TGTGCCAGCAGCTCAAGGACAGGGGGCCACGAGCAGTACTTC	CASSSRTGGHEQYF
TRBD2	NA	TRBV28	TRBJ2-7	TGTGCCAGCAGTTTAGCGGGGGGCCGATCCTACGAGCAGTACTTC	CASSLAGGRSYEQYF
TRBD2	few	TRBV11-2	TRBJ2-2	TGTGCCAGCAGCTTAGGTGGACTAGGCACAACGCGCGGGGAGCTGTTTTTT	CASSLGGLGTTRGELFF
TRBD1	NA	TRBV5-1	TRBJ1-1	TGCGCCAGCAGCTCAAGACAGGGGCGCACTGAAGCTTTCTTT	CASSSRQGRTEAFF
TRBD2	few	TRBV2	TRBJ2-3	TGTGCCAGCAAACTAGCGGGAGGTACAGATACGCAGTATTTT	CASKLAGGTDTQYF
NA	few	TRBV11-3	TRBJ1-5	TGTGCCAGCAGCTTAGGGTCTCCGAGGGCGACACACAGTCAGCCCCAGCATTTT	CASSLGSPRATHSQPQHF
NA	NA	TRBV5-5	TRBJ2-2	TGTGCCAGCAGCCAGACAGCTAACGGGGAGCTGTTTTTT	CASSQTANGELFF
TRBD1	NA	TRBV18	TRBJ2-7	TGTGCCAGCTCACCTCCGGGACAGGGGGCCGAGCAGTACTTC	CASSPPGQGAEQYF
NA	NA	TRBV7-2	TRBJ2-2	TGTGCCAGCAGCTTACAAGGGGCGGTCGGGGAGCTGTTTTTT	CASSLQGAVGELFF
NA	NA	TRBV11-1	TRBJ2-4	TGTGCCAGCAGCCCTCCCAGCAAGAGACACATTCAGTACTTC	CASSPPSKRHIQYF
NA	NA	TRBV7-2	TRBJ2-1	TGTGCCAGCAGCTTAGTGGCAGGCCCTTGGAATGAGCAGTTCTTC	CASSLVAGPWNEQFF
TRBD2	NA	TRBV7-6	TRBJ2-3	TGTGCCAGCAGCGCGGGACTAGCGGCACCTACTAATACGCAGTATTTT	CASSAGLAAPTNTQYF
NA	NA	TRBV6-1	TRBJ2-7	TGTGCCAGCAGTGAAGCGCCGCGCCAGTGGGAGCAGTACTTC	CASSEAPRQWEQYF
NA	NA	TRBV29-1	TRBJ2-1	TGCAGCGGGGTCGAGTCCTACAATGAGCAGTTCTTC	CSGVESYNEQFF
TRBD1	few	TRBV7-9	TRBJ2-3	TGTGCCAGCAGCTTAGGACAGGGGGTAGATACGCAGTATTTT	CASSLGQGVDTQYF
TRBD1	few	TRBV7-6	TRBJ2-1	TGTGCCAGCAGCACAACAGGGGGCTTAGGGTACAATGAGCAGTTCTTC	CASSTTGGLGYNEQFF
TRBD1	many	TRBV28	TRBJ2-2	TGTGCCAGCAGGACAGGGGTTAACACCGGGGAGCTGTTTTTT	CASRTGVNTGELFF
TRBD2	NA	TRBV5-1	TRBJ2-3	TGCGCCAGCGCCCAAAGCGGGAGAACTAGCACAGATACGCAGTATTTT	CASAQSGRTSTDTQYF
NA	many	TRBV20-1	TRBJ2-3	TGCAGTGCTAAAACAGGGTTTACCACAGATACGCAGTATTTT	CSAKTGFTTDTQYF
NA	NA	TRBV6-2/TRBV6-3	TRBJ1-5	TGTGCCAGCGTGGACGGCGGAGGCAATCAGCCCCAGCATTTT	CASVDGGGNQPQHF
NA	NA	TRBV6-2/TRBV6-3	TRBJ2-7	TGTGCCAGCAGGCCTGGGGGACCGCCGACCTACGAGCAGTACTTC	CASRPGGPPTYEQYF
TRBD2	few	TRBV4-1	TRBJ2-3	TGCGCCAGCAGCCTACAGCGGGGCGGCTCAGATACGCAGTATTTT	CASSLQRGGSDTQYF
NA	few	TRBV10-1	TRBJ1-1	TGCGCCAGCAGTGAGACCGGACAGCCGAACACTGAAGCTTTCTTT	CASSETGQPNTEAFF
TRBD2	NA	TRBV12-3/TRBV12-4	TRBJ2-1	TGTGCCAGCAGTTCCCCCCCGGGACTAAGCTCCTACAATGAGCAGTTCTTC	CASSSPPGLSSYNEQFF
NA	few	TRBV11-2	TRBJ2-1	TGTGCCAGCAGCCTAGGCAGGCGTCAGGATGAGCAGTTCTTC	CASSLGRRQDEQFF
NA	few	TRBV6-1	TRBJ1-5	TGTGCCAGCATGGCCGGATACGAGCCCCAGCATTTT	CASMAGYEPQHF
TRBD2	NA	TRBV5-1	TRBJ2-2	TGCGCCAGCAACAGCGGGGCGAACACCGGGGAGCTGTTTTTT	CASNSGANTGELFF
NA	NA	TRBV6-1	TRBJ2-5	TGTGCCAGCAGTGAAGACCCCTCCCGGGCGGAGACCCAGTACTTC	CASSEDPSRAETQYF
TRBD2	many	TRBV5-1	TRBJ2-3	TGCGCCAGCAGCAGGGGGACTAGCAGTATCTCAGATACGCAGTATTTT	CASSRGTSSISDTQYF
NA	few	TRBV6-5	TRBJ2-3	TGTGCCAGCAGTTACTCCCCCACTAGTGATACGCAGTATTTT	CASSYSPTSDTQYF